Below, one T cell receptor (beta chain) is given with its context. This sample stems from a study of control samples from healthy donors and cancer patients. Sequenced by immunoSEQ multiplex PCR; TCRdb stores in-frame clones only, minus some. The top ten clones hold 5.5% of a sample with 100,000 to 150,000 clones, around 90% of them seen once. The germline CDR1 and CDR2 sequences are SGHNT and YYREEE (reference sequence). The V and J ends lost 1 base and 2 bases respectively, with 10 bases between them. This CDR3 has 14 residues. Specimen: blood. This rearrangement joins TRBV5-4 to TRBJ2-7, with D unclear. The receptor was derived from a man aged 18 to 29 in good health. For the CDR3, the DNA is TGTGCCAGCAGCTTGACGCCCGGAACCTACGAGCAGTACTTC. Translated: CASSLTPGTYEQYF.